This TCR beta chain was captured by sequencing in a study of blood T cells in healthy people across ages. Through a sample-barcoded 5' primer and a J-beta primer mix, a second PCR was run for roughly 7 to 12 cycles. TCRdb reprocessed the 5' RACE reads via MiXCR and lists one record per CDR3 protein. This table has roughly 1.5 million distinct CDR3 sequences, approximately 43% appearing once. This clonotype was found once. The antigen remains unidentified. One junction end disagrees with the germline gene, perhaps due to a read error. Study-wide points: A roughly linear fall in TCR beta diversity per million T cells was seen with increasing age. Those diversity estimates obtained from one million T cells were thought to be underestimates.

The receptor's source is a woman aged 18 to 35 in good health. The specimen sequenced was blood.

CDR3 sequence: CSASRGYGNRPQHF. DNA of the CDR3: TGCAGTGCTAGTCGTGGTTACGGCAATCGGCCCCAGCATTTT. The rearrangement joins TRBV20-1 to TRBJ1-5; D not resolved. There are 14 residues in the CDR3. In germline, CDR1 is DFQATT, CDR2 SNEGSKA (reference sequence).